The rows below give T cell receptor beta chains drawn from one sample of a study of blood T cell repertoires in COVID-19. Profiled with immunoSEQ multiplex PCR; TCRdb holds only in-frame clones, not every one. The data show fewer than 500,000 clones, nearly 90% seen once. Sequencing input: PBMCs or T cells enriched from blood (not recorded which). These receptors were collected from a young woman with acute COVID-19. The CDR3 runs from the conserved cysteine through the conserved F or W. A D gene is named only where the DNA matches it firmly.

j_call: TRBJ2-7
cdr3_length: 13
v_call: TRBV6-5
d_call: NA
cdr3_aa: CASSRTISEEQYF

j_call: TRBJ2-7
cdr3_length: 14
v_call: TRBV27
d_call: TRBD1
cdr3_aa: CASSYTRGGAEQYF

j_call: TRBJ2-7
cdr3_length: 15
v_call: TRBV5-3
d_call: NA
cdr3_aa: CARSLGQGASYEQYF

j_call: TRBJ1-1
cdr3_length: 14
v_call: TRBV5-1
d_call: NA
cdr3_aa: CASSLDRLNTEAFF

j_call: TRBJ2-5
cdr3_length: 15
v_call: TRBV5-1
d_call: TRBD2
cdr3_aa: CASSPGAGEGETQYF

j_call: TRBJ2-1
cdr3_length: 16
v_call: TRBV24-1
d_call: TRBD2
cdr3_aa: CATSETLAGGRNEQFF

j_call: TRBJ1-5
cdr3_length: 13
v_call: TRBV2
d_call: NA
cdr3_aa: CASLGGRGQPQHF

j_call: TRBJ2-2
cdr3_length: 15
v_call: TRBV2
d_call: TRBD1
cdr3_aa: CASSVSYRGAGELFF

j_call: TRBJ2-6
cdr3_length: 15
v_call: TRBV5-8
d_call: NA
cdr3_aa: CATRTNRAGANVLTF

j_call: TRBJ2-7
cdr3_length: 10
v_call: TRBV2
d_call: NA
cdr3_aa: CASSVREQYF

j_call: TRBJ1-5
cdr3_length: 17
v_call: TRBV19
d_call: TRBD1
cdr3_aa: CASSIGTGGVGNQPQHF

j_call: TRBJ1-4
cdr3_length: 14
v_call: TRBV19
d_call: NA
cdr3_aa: CASSMTEINEKLFF

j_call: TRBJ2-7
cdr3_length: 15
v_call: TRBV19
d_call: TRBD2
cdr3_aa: CASSIGTSGKYEQYF

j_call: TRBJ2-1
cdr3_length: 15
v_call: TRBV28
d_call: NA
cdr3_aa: CASSLSGLSYNEQFF

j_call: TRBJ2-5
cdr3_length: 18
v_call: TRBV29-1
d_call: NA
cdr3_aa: CSASGWIGQGGIQETQYF

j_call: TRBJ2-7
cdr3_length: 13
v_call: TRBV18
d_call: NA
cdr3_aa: CASSPLEGVEQYF